This T cell receptor (beta chain) is from a study of Graves' ophthalmopathy and Graves' hyperthyroidism. Study conclusions and caveats: Sensitivity reached approximately 85% and specificity almost 83% for a 13-signature model separating ophthalmopathy from stable hyperthyroidism. Most expanded clonotypes from thyroid (those above 0.001 frequency) were also found in blood.

In this cohort's terms, stable hyperthyroidism meant no ophthalmopathy by 18 months of follow-up. It was from about 10 ml of fresh peripheral blood that the PBMCs came. Amplification from RNA transcripts yielded the TCR beta CDR3 regions. HTBI-primed first-round RT-PCR preceded second-round multiplex PCR. MiXCR was run by TCRdb on the multiplex PCR reads, yielding one entry per CDR3 protein. The sample yields 400,000 to 450,000 distinct CDR3 sequences, 20% to 25% seen once. This clonotype occurred many times. Antigen: not known. From germline, CDR1 is SGHVS and CDR2 FQNEAQ. V was trimmed by 1 base and J by 3 bases, leaving 3 bases between them. The CDR3 length is 12 residues.

The genes are TRBV7-8 and TRBJ1-1; no clear D. Sequencing was done on a sample of peripheral blood. This sequence was found in a woman aged 18-29 years with stable Graves' hyperthyroidism. Written as DNA, the CDR3 is TGTGCCAGCAGCTTAGTGGACACTGAAGCTTTCTTT. Translation: CASSLVDTEAFF.